The 27 T cell receptor beta chains in this list originate from one sample, sequenced in a study of blood T cell repertoires in COVID-19. Only in-frame clones appear in the TCRdb table, and some are missing; sequencing was by immunoSEQ multiplex PCR. The sample shows about 260,000 clones, under 90% of them seen only once. The sample taken for sequencing was peripheral blood. Receptors were obtained from a man aged 55 to 70 with acute or convalescent COVID-19.

The chain employs TRBV15 and TRBJ2-2; a weak D match, TRBD2 (6 bases). V lost 3 bases and J lost 1, with 12 bases in between. The CDR3 has 16 amino acids. Germline V gene sequence: CDR1 LNHNV, CDR2 YYDKDF (reference sequence). CDR3 in DNA: TGTGCCACCAGCAGGGGACTTGGACAGAACACCGGGGAGCTGTTTTTT. This sequence encodes CATSRGLGQNTGELFF.

V gene TRBV12-3 or TRBV12-4 combines with J gene TRBJ1-3, with 7 bases matching TRBD1. The CDR3 sequence is 12 residues long. Losses at the gene ends were 10 bases for V and 2 bases for J; bases not matched to a gene: 2. The DNA for the CDR3 is TGTGCCATCCAGGGGGCTGGAAACACCATATATTTT. Amino acids: CAIQGAGNTIYF.

This sequence joins TRBV19 and TRBJ2-2; 9 nucleotides align to TRBD2. CDR1 and CDR2 from the germline V gene are LNHDA and SQIVND (reference sequence). The CDR3 covers 16 residues. After removal of 3 bases from V and 4 bases from J, the junction contained 6 bases not matched to a gene. CDR3: CASSILAGVSTGELFF. The CDR3, as DNA: TGTGCCAGTAGTATTTTAGCGGGGGTAAGCACCGGGGAGCTGTTTTTT.

This clone was observed a handful of times. V usage is TRBV7-9 and J usage is TRBJ2-3; TRBD2 agrees at 9 bases. The V gene's germline CDR1 is SEHNR and CDR2 FQNEAQ (reference sequence). The CDR3 spans 16 residues. Unmatched junction bases numbered 6, after V lost 5 bases and J lost 0 bases. CDR3 in amino acids: CASSLEAGGSTDTQYF. In DNA, the CDR3 is TGTGCCAGCAGCCTAGAAGCGGGGGGCAGCACAGATACGCAGTATTTT. The variable domain in full, with the rest retrieved from reference TRBV7-9 and TRBJ2-3, is DTGVSQNPRHKITKRGQNVTFRCDPISEHNRLYWYRQTLGQGPEFLTYFQNEAQLEKSRLLSDRFSAERPKGSFSTLEIQRTEQGDSAMYLCASSLEAGGSTDTQYFGPGTRLTVL.

V and J are TRBV5-4 and TRBJ2-3; 15 nucleotides line up with TRBD2. CDR3 length: 16 residues. After removal of 4 bases from V and 6 bases from J, the junction contained 6 bases not matched to a gene. Germline V gene lookup returns CDR1 SGHNT and CDR2 YYREEE (reference sequence). CDR3 residues: CASSPRTSGGADTQYF. The CDR3 bases are TGTGCCAGCAGCCCGCGGACTAGCGGGGGGGCCGATACGCAGTATTTT. The full variable domain, in which reference TRBV5-4 and TRBJ2-3 provide the parts outside the CDR3, is ETGVTQSPTHLIKTRGQQVTLRCSSQSGHNTVSWYQQALGQGPQFIFQYYREEENGRGNFPPRFSGLQFPNYSSELNVNALELDDSALYLCASSPRTSGGADTQYFGPGTRLTVL.

The genes are TRBV30 and TRBJ1-2; TRBD1 aligns across 9 bases. The J segment lost 2 bases and the V segment lost 1 base, leaving 5 bases of the junction unmatched. The CDR3 is made up of 15 amino acids. Germline lookup yields CDR1 GTSNPN and CDR2 SVGIG (reference sequence). The CDR3 reads CAWSDRGRWNYGYTF. In DNA, the CDR3 is TGTGCCTGGAGTGACAGGGGGCGATGGAACTATGGCTACACCTTC.

The chain combines TRBV7-9 with TRBJ2-1, with 10 bases identical to TRBD2. CDR3 length equals 16 residues. The V segment lost 4 bases and the J segment 1 base; nucleotides outside the gene matches: 4. Germline V gene lookup returns CDR1 SEHNR and CDR2 FQNEAQ (reference sequence). This chain's CDR3 is CASSSLAGESYNEQFF. The DNA for the CDR3 is TGTGCCAGCAGCTCCCTAGCGGGAGAGTCCTACAATGAGCAGTTCTTC.

This clone was counted between two and nine times. This sequence joins TRBV7-2 and TRBJ2-5; D is undetermined. This CDR3 contains 15 residues. Trimming left V 10 bases short and J 2 bases short, with 20 bases between. CDR1 and CDR2 from the germline V gene are SGHTA and FQGNSA. The CDR3 nucleotides are TGTGCCACCACGGCCGAGGTGAACGTTCAAGAGACCCAGTACTTC. Translating it yields CATTAEVNVQETQYF.

A single count supports this clone. The rearrangement uses TRBV10-3 and TRBJ2-3, with TRBD2 matching over 7 bases. With 8 bases clipped from V and 0 bases from J, the junction kept 8 bases outside the gene matches. Germline V gene sequence: CDR1 ENHRY, CDR2 SYGVKD. The CDR3 spans 15 residues. CDR3 DNA: TGTGCCATCCGCCTGACGCGGGAGAGCACAGATACGCAGTATTTT. Translation gives CAIRLTRESTDTQYF.

The chain's CDR3 is CASSYVRTSGGSEQYF. For the CDR3, the DNA is TGTGCCAGCAGTTATGTACGGACTAGCGGGGGAAGCGAGCAGTACTTC. V is TRBV6-5 and J is TRBJ2-7; 13 bases line up with TRBD2. The CDR3 length is 16 residues. V shed 3 bases, J shed 6 bases, and the junction held 8 bases outside the gene matches. Looked up from germline, CDR1 is MNHEY and CDR2 is SVGAGI.

Turning to this clone: Other DNA sequences of this sample code for an identical CDR3. V gene TRBV4-1 combines with J gene TRBJ1-5; D remains ambiguous. V was pared by 0 bases and J by 4 bases, with 4 bases between. Germline loops: CDR1 MGHRA, CDR2 YSYEKL. This CDR3 comprises 13 residues. The CDR3 DNA reads TGCGCCAGCAGCCAAGATCTAAATCAGCCCCAGCATTTT. Translating it yields CASSQDLNQPQHF.

This chain joins TRBV3-1 (or the pseudogene TRBV3-2) and TRBJ2-4; D is unclear. The V gene lost 0 bases and the J gene lost 8 bases, with 8 bases spanning the gap. The CDR3 consists of 13 residues. Germline V gene data show CDR1 as LGHDT and CDR2 as YNNKEL (reference sequence). CDR3 amino acids: CASSQDSSDIQYF. The CDR3 DNA reads as TGTGCCAGCAGCCAAGATAGTTCGGACATTCAGTACTTC.

The chain carries TRBV6-1 and TRBJ2-3; TRBD1 agrees at 8 bases. The germline CDR1 and CDR2 sequences are MNHNS and SASEGT. This CDR3 spans 14 amino acids. Trimming took 3 bases from V and 4 from J; bases not matched to a gene: 3. The CDR3 region has the DNA TGTGCCAGCAGTGACAGGGGGCCGGCAGATACGCAGTATTTT. It codes for CASSDRGPADTQYF.

V gene TRBV10-3 combines with J gene TRBJ1-1; TRBD1 agrees at 8 bases. The germline V gene has CDR1 ENHRY and CDR2 SYGVKD. The CDR3 consists of 14 residues. Trimming removed 3 bases from V and 4 bases from J; junction bases left unmatched: 4. DNA of the CDR3: TGTGCCATCAGTGATAGACAGGGGCCCACTGAAGCTTTCTTT. Its protein is CAISDRQGPTEAFF.

This chain uses TRBV2 with TRBJ2-7, with 9 bases that match TRBD1. The CDR3 spans 15 residues. V lost 8 bases to trimming and J lost 0 bases; unmatched junction nucleotides: 8. Germline assignment: CDR1 SNHLY and CDR2 FYNNEI. CDR3 in amino acids: CASDNRDRASYEQYF. DNA for the CDR3: TGTGCCAGCGATAACCGGGACAGGGCCTCCTACGAGCAGTACTTC.

This chain connects TRBV18 to TRBJ2-3, with 11 bases that match TRBD2. Germline CDR1 KGHSH, CDR2 LQKENI. After removal of 3 bases from V and 3 bases from J, the junction contained 2 bases not matched to a gene. The CDR3 loop spans 15 amino acids. The CDR3 DNA sequence: TGTGCCAGCTCACCGTTAGCGGGAGGGACAGATACGCAGTATTTT. This encodes CASSPLAGGTDTQYF.

The chain links TRBV27 to TRBJ2-3; D possibly corresponds to TRBD1 (6 bases). The CDR3 has 15 residues. CDR1 and CDR2 (germline): MNHEY, SMNVEV (reference sequence). The V end lost 7 bases, the J end lost 2 bases, and 16 bases lay between the germline ends. CDR3 nucleotide sequence: TGTGCCAGCAAACGCGCCGGACAGAACACAGATACGCAGTATTTT. It codes for CASKRAGQNTDTQYF.

In this sample, this clone turned up once. This chain links TRBV12-3 or TRBV12-4 with TRBJ2-1; tentative D call: TRBD2 (5 bases). V lost 3 bases to trimming and J lost 15 bases, with 9 bases between them. CDR3 length: 10 amino acids. Here the CDR3 reads CASSLEVPFF. The CDR3 nucleotides read TGTGCCAGCAGTTTGGAGGTTCCGTTCTTC.

The genes are TRBV7-8 and TRBJ1-1, with D tentatively TRBD1 (6 bases). Trimming removed 1 base at V and 1 base at J, with 13 bases between. Germline CDR1 SGHVS, CDR2 FQNEAQ. This CDR3 comprises 16 residues. The CDR3 loop is CASSLEQGGWNTEAFF. DNA of the CDR3: TGTGCCAGCAGCTTAGAACAGGGCGGGTGGAACACTGAAGCTTTCTTT.

The chain combines TRBV5-6 with TRBJ1-2; D gene uncertain. V was trimmed by 1 base and J by 2 bases, leaving 9 bases between them. The V gene's germline CDR1 is SGHDT and CDR2 YYEEEE. The CDR3 sequence is 14 residues long. Here the CDR3 DNA reads TGTGCCAGCAGCTTGCCCCGCGTGAACTATGGCTACACCTTC. This gives the protein CASSLPRVNYGYTF.

The chain recombines TRBV19 with TRBJ1-1, with D hard to call. CDR1 and CDR2 from the germline V gene are LNHDA and SQIVND (reference sequence). CDR3 length: 14 residues. Trimming took 3 bases from V and 4 from J, leaving 12 bases between them. The DNA for the CDR3 is TGTGCCAGTAGTATTACCGGGGTCGGCACTGAAGCTTTCTTT. Its translation: CASSITGVGTEAFF.

The chain couples TRBV9 to TRBJ1-2, with TRBD1 as a possible D gene (6 bases). This CDR3 is 15 amino acids long. Germline values: CDR1 SGDLS, CDR2 YYNGEE. Trimming took off 2 bases at V and 4 bases at J, with 15 bases between the two ends. The CDR3, as DNA: TGTGCCAGCAGCGTCAGTGCAGGGGTTGGCTATGGCTACACCTTC. Translated: CASSVSAGVGYGYTF.

This clone occurred a few times. The rearrangement links TRBV28 to TRBJ2-5; 8 positions match TRBD1. The V gene's germline CDR1 is MDHEN and CDR2 SYDVKM. V dropped 4 bases and J dropped 5; count of bases not matched to a gene: 9. The CDR3 covers 15 residues. CDR3 region: CASSWAGGRSETQYF. The CDR3 coding sequence is TGTGCCAGCAGTTGGGCAGGGGGCAGGTCGGAGACCCAGTACTTC.

The genes are TRBV4-3 and TRBJ2-1, with 11 bases aligning to TRBD2. Germline V gives CDR1 LGHNA, CDR2 YSLEER. The CDR3 consists of 19 residues. Unmatched junction bases numbered 20, after V lost 8 bases and J lost 5 bases. CDR3 in DNA: TGCGCCAGCCGGAGGACGGAAGTTTTAGCGGGAGGGCCAAACAATGAGCAGTTCTTC. Amino acid sequence: CASRRTEVLAGGPNNEQFF.

The chain uses TRBV7-8 and TRBJ2-5; D call uncertain. The germline V gene has CDR1 SGHVS and CDR2 FQNEAQ. This CDR3 has 15 residues. Deletions cut 5 bases from V and 2 bases from J, with 15 bases between. The CDR3 spells CASSPVDEQQETQYF. The CDR3 coding sequence is TGTGCCAGCAGCCCCGTAGATGAGCAACAAGAGACCCAGTACTTC.

The rearrangement joins TRBV24-1 to TRBJ1-2; no definite D call. The ends were cut back, 0 bases at V and 0 bases at J, with 7 bases in the middle. CDR1 is KGHDR, CDR2 SFDVKD, per germline. This CDR3 comprises 15 residues. The CDR3 bases are TGTGCCACCAGTGATTTGGGGCAGACTAACTATGGCTACACCTTC. As protein: CATSDLGQTNYGYTF.

This rearrangement joins TRBV6-2 or TRBV6-3 to TRBJ2-7, with D possibly matching TRBD2 (5 bases). V lost 2 bases and J 4 bases, leaving 6 bases between the germline ends. The CDR3 is 12 residues long. The germline V gene has CDR1 MNHEY and CDR2 SVGEGT. CDR3 bases: TGTGCCAGCAGTTACCAGCGGTACGAGCAGTACTTC. Residues: CASSYQRYEQYF.